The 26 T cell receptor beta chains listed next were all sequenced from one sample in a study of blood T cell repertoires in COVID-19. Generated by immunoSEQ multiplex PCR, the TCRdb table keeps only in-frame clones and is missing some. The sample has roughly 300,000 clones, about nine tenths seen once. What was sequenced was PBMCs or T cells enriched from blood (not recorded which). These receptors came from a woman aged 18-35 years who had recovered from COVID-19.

The CDR3 loop is CASSLSGSSNSPLHF. DNA of the CDR3: TGTGCCAGCAGCTTAAGTGGCAGTAGCAATTCACCCCTCCACTTT. The V and J genes are TRBV7-3 and TRBJ1-6; D not certain. Trimming left V 1 base short and J 7 bases short, with 11 bases between. Looked up from germline, CDR1 is SGHTA and CDR2 is FQGTGA. CDR3 length equals 15 residues.

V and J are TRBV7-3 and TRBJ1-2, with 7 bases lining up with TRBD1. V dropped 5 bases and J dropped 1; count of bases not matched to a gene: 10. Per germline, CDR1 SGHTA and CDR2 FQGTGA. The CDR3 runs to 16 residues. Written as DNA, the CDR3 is TGTGCCAGCAGCCAGGGGGGACCGAGCTATAACTATGGCTACACCTTC. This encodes CASSQGGPSYNYGYTF.

CDR3 DNA sequence: TGTGCCACCAACGATCCGGGACAGGGGCACAATGAGCAGTTCTTC. As protein: CATNDPGQGHNEQFF. The chain joins TRBV24-1 to TRBJ2-1; 10 positions match TRBD1. Germline CDR1 is KGHDR and CDR2 is SFDVKD. There are 15 residues in the CDR3. After removal of 8 bases from V and 5 bases from J, the junction contained 8 bases not matched to a gene.

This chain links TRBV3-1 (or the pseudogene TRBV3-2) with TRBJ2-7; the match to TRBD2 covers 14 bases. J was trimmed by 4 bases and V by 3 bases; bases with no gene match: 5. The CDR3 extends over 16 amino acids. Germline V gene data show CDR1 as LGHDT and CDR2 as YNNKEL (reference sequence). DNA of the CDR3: TGTGCCAGCAGCCAGGCGGGACTAGCGGGGGTATACGAGCAGTACTTC. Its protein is CASSQAGLAGVYEQYF.

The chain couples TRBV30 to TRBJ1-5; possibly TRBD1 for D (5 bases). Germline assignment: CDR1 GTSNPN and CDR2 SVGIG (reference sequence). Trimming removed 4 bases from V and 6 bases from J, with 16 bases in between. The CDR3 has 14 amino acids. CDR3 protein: CAWNTQGSTQPQHF. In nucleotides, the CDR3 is TGTGCCTGGAACACCCAGGGTTCGACTCAGCCCCAGCATTTT.

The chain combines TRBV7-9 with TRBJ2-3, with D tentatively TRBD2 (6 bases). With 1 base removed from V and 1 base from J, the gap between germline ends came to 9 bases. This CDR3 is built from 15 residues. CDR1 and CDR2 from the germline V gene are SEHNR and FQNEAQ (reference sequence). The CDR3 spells CASSLVGEGTDTQYF. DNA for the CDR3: TGTGCCAGCAGCTTAGTCGGGGAGGGCACAGATACGCAGTATTTT.

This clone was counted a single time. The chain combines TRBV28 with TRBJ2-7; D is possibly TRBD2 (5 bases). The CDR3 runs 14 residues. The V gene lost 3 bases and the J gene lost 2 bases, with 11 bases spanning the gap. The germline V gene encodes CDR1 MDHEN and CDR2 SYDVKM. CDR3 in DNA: TGTGCCAGCAGTTTGTGGCAGACTACCTACGAGCAGTACTTC. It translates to CASSLWQTTYEQYF.

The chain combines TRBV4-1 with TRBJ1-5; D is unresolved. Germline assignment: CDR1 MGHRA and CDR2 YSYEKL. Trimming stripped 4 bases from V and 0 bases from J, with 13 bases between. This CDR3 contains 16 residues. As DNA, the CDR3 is TGCGCCAGCAGCCCCCGAGGCGATAATAGCAATCAGCCCCAGCATTTT. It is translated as CASSPRGDNSNQPQHF.

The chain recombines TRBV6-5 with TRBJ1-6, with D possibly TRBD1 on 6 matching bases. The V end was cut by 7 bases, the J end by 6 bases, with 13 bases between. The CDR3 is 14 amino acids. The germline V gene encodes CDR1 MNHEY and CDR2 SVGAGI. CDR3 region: CASNQGWGNSPLHF. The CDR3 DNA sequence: TGTGCCAGCAACCAGGGGTGGGGTAATTCACCCCTCCACTTT.

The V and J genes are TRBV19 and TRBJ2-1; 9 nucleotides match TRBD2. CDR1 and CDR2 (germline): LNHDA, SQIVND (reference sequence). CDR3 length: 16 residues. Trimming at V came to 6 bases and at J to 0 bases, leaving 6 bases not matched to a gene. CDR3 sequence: CASRFSGSSSYNEQFF. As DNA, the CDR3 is TGTGCCAGTAGATTTAGCGGGAGTAGCTCCTACAATGAGCAGTTCTTC.

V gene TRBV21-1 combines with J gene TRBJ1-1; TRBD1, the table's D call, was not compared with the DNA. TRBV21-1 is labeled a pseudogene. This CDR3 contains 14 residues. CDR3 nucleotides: TGTGCCAGCAATTCGACAGGGCTGAACACTGAAGCTTTCTTT. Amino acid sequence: CASNSTGLNTEAFF.

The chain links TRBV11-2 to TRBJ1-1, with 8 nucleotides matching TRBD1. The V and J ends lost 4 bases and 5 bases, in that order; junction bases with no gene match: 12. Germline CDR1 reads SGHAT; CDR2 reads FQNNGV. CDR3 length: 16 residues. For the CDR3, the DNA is TGTGCCAGCAGCTCCGGTAGGACAGGGATCCGAACTGAAGCTTTCTTT. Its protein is CASSSGRTGIRTEAFF. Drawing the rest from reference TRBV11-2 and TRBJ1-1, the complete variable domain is EAGVAQSPRYKIIEKRQSVAFWCNPISGHATLYWYQQILGQGPKLLIQFQNNGVVDDSQLPKDRFSAERLKGVDSTLKIQPAKLEDSAVYLCASSSGRTGIRTEAFFGQGTRLTVV.

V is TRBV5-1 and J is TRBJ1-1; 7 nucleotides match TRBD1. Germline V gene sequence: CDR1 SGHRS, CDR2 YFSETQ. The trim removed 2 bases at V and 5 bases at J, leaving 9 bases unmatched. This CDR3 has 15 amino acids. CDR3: CASSFLPGTETEAFF. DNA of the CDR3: TGCGCCAGCAGCTTCCTTCCCGGGACAGAAACTGAAGCTTTCTTT.

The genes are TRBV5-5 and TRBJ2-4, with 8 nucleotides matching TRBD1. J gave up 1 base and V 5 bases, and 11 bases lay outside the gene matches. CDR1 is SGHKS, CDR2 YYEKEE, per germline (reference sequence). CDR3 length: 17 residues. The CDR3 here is CASSIQGAMSAKNIQYF. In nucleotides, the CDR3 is TGTGCCAGCAGTATCCAGGGGGCTATGTCGGCCAAAAACATTCAGTACTTC.

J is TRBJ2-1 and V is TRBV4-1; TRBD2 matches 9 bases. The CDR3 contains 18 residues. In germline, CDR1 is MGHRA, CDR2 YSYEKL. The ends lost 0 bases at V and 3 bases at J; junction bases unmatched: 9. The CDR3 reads CASSQEGGWTSDYNEQFF. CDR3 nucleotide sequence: TGCGCCAGCAGCCAAGAGGGGGGGTGGACTAGCGACTACAATGAGCAGTTCTTC.

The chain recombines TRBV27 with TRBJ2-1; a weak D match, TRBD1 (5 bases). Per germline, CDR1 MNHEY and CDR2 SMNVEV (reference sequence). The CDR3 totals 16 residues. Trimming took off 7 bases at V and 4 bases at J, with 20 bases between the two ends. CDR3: CASTMGSRGAYNEQFF. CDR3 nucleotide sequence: TGTGCCAGCACCATGGGCTCTAGGGGTGCGTACAATGAGCAGTTCTTC.

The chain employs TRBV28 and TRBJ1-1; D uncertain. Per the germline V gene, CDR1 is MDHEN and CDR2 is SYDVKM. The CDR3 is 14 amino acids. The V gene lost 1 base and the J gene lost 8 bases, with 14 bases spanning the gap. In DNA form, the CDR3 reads TGTGCCAGCAGTTTATATGGGGTAGTAGCGGAAGCTTTCTTT. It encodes CASSLYGVVAEAFF.

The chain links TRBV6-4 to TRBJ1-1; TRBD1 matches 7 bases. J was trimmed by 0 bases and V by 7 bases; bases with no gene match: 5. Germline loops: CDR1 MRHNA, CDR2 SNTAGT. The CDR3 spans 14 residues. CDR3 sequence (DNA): TGTGCCAGCAACAGGGGCTATATGAACACTGAAGCTTTCTTT. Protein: CASNRGYMNTEAFF.

The CDR3 DNA reads as TGTGCCAGCAGCTACGGACAGAACTATGGCTACACCTTC. Translated: CASSYGQNYGYTF. The V call is TRBV27, the J call TRBJ1-2; D may be TRBD1 (6 bases). Germline loops: CDR1 MNHEY, CDR2 SMNVEV (reference sequence). CDR3 length: 13 residues. Trimming removed 6 bases at V and 2 bases at J, with 10 bases between.

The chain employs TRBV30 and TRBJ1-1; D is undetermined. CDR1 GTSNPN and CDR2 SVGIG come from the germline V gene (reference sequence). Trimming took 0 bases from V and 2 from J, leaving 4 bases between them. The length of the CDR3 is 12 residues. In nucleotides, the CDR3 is TGTGCCTGGAGTGTGGCCAACACTGAAGCTTTCTTT. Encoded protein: CAWSVANTEAFF.

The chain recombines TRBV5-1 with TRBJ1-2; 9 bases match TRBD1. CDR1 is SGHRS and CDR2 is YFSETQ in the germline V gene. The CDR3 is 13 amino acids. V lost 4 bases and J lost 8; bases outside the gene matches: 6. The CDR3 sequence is CASSVQGAEGYTF. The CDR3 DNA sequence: TGCGCCAGCAGCGTACAGGGGGCAGAGGGCTACACCTTC.

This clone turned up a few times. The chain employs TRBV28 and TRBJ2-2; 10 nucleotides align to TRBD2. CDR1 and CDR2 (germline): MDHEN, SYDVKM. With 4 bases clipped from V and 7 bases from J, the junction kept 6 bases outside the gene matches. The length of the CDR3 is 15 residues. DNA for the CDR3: TGTGCCAGCAGTTCTCTACTAGCGGGGTACGGGGAGCTGTTTTTT. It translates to CASSSLLAGYGELFF.

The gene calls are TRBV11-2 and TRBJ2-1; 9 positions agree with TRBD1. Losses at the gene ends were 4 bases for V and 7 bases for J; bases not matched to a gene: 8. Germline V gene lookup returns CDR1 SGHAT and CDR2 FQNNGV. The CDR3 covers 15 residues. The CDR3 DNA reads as TGTGCCAGCAGCTCACCGGGACAGGGTCTTAATGAGCAGTTCTTC. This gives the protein CASSSPGQGLNEQFF.

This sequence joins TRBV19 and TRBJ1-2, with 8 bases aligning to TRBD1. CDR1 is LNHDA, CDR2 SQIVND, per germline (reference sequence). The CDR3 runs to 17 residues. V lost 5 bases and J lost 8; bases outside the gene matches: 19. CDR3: CASSSQLTGQGRRGYTF. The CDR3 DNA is TGTGCCAGTAGTTCCCAACTTACCGGACAGGGAAGGAGAGGCTACACCTTC.

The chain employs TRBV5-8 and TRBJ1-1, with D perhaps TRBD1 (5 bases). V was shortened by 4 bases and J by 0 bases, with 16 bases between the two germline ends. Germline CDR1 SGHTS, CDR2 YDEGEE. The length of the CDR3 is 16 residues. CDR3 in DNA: TGTGCCAGCAGCCAGTACCAGGGCAACTTGAACACTGAAGCTTTCTTT. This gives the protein CASSQYQGNLNTEAFF.

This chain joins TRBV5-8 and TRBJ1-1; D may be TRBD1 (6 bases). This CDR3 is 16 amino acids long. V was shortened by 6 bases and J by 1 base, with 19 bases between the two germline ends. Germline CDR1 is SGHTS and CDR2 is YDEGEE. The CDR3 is CASISTRTAPNTEAFF. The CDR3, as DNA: TGTGCCAGCATTTCAACCCGGACAGCCCCGAACACTGAAGCTTTCTTT. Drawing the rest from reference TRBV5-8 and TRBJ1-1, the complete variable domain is EAGVTQSPTHLIKTRGQQATLRCSPISGHTSVYWYQQALGLGLQFLLWYDEGEERNRGNFPPRFSGRQFPNYSSELNVNALELEDSALYLCASISTRTAPNTEAFFGQGTRLTVV.